Listed here are 27 T cell receptor beta chains from one sample, sequenced in a study of blood T cells in healthy people across ages. Using a J-beta primer mix together with a sample-barcoded 5' primer, a second PCR was run for about 6 to 12 cycles. Via MiXCR, TCRdb re-called the 5' RACE reads, giving one row per CDR3 protein. The sample includes almost 1 million distinct CDR3 sequences, just over 50% seen only once; the top ten take around 21%. The sequencing sample was made of blood. These receptors were taken from a woman in her sixties in good health.

The chain has TRBV15 and TRBJ2-7; 8 bases are a match to TRBD2. The germline V gene has CDR1 LNHNV and CDR2 YYDKDF (reference sequence). CDR3 length: 16 amino acids. V lost 0 bases to trimming and J lost 2 bases; unmatched junction nucleotides: 6. Here the CDR3 reads CATSRDRLASPYEQYF. CDR3 coding DNA: TGTGCCACCAGCAGAGATAGACTAGCGTCCCCCTACGAGCAGTACTTC.

The V and J genes are TRBV27 and TRBJ2-5; TRBD1 matches at 7 bases. This CDR3 is 14 amino acids long. CDR1 MNHEY and CDR2 SMNVEV come from the germline V gene (reference sequence). The V segment lost 6 bases and the J segment 2 bases; nucleotides outside the gene matches: 6. The CDR3 region has the DNA TGTGCCAGCAGGCGACAGGGTAGGCAAGAGACCCAGTACTTC. Its translation: CASRRQGRQETQYF.

The chain employs TRBV15 and TRBJ2-3, with TRBD2 matching over 10 bases. This CDR3 has 18 residues. Germline CDR1 reads LNHNV; CDR2 reads YYDKDF (reference sequence). The V and J ends lost 7 bases and 4 bases, in that order; junction bases with no gene match: 17. The CDR3 sequence is CATTARGLADFRADTQYF. The CDR3 DNA reads as TGTGCCACCACAGCAAGAGGACTAGCGGACTTTCGCGCAGATACGCAGTATTTT.

This clonotype has a single count. The chain joins TRBV19 to TRBJ1-2, with 10 bases lining up with TRBD1. The CDR3 runs 17 residues. V gave up 7 bases and J gave up 3 bases; unmatched junction bases: 14. Germline V gives CDR1 LNHDA, CDR2 SQIVND (reference sequence). The CDR3 DNA sequence: TGTGCCAGTACCCCGGGACAGGGGACTTATTATTACTATGGCTACACCTTC. Translated, it gives CASTPGQGTYYYYGYTF. Supplemented by reference TRBV19 and TRBJ1-2, the full variable domain reads DGGITQSPKYLFRKEGQNVTLSCEQNLNHDAMYWYRQDPGQGLRLIYYSQIVNDFQKGDIAEGYSVSREKKESFPLTVTSAQKNPTAFYLCASTPGQGTYYYYGYTFGSGTRLTVV.

This clonotype was seen more than once but under ten times. The V gene is TRBV7-2, the J gene TRBJ2-4, with 10 bases identical to TRBD2. The end of the DNA is better explained by TRBJ2-7, so the J call may be wrong. The length of the CDR3 is 15 residues. Germline values: CDR1 SGHTA, CDR2 FQGNSA. CDR3 region: CASSLGSGRVYEQYF. CDR3 in DNA: TGTGCCAGCAGCTTAGGCAGCGGGAGGGTTTACGAGCAGTACTTC.

This chain connects TRBV7-2 to TRBJ2-7; 14 positions match TRBD2. The CDR3 loop spans 15 amino acids. The germline gives CDR1 SGHTA, CDR2 FQGNSA. V shed 0 bases, J shed 6 bases, and the junction held 1 base outside the gene matches. CDR3 loop: CASSLAGTSGGEQYF. The CDR3 DNA is TGTGCCAGCAGCTTAGCCGGGACTAGCGGGGGCGAGCAGTACTTC.

This clonotype was seen a handful of times. CDR3 nucleotides: TGTGCCAGCAGCCTAAGGGGGTTCCTTCCATACGAGCAGTACTTC. Amino acid sequence: CASSLRGFLPYEQYF. V and J are TRBV9 and TRBJ2-7; TRBD1 is a possible D gene (6 bases). V lost 4 bases and J 4 bases, leaving 18 bases between the germline ends. The germline V gene has CDR1 SGDLS and CDR2 YYNGEE. CDR3 size: 15 residues.

This clonotype came up a few times. In DNA form, the CDR3 reads TGTGCCAGCAGCCAAGGTTCCGGGGTTCGGCGTGATACGCAGTATTTT. It codes for CASSQGSGVRRDTQYF. V is TRBV14 and J is TRBJ2-3; perhaps TRBD2 as D (5 bases). CDR3 length: 16 residues. Trimming took off 1 base at V and 6 bases at J, with 17 bases between the two ends. Germline V gene data show CDR1 as SGHDN and CDR2 as FVKESK.

CDR3 loop: CSASIDGSTDTQYF. In DNA, the CDR3 is TGCAGTGCTAGTATCGACGGGAGCACAGATACGCAGTATTTT. The V and J genes are TRBV20-1 and TRBJ2-3; D unclear. The ends were cut back, 3 bases at V and 0 bases at J, with 10 bases in the middle. CDR3 length: 14 amino acids. Germline V gene lookup returns CDR1 DFQATT and CDR2 SNEGSKA (reference sequence).

The V gene is TRBV20-1, the J gene TRBJ2-7; D call uncertain. Germline-derived CDR1 and CDR2 are DFQATT and SNEGSKA (reference sequence). The V and J ends lost 4 bases and 7 bases respectively, with 23 bases between them. This CDR3 contains 15 residues. CDR3 sequence (DNA): TGCAGTGCTAAGCCCTTAGGCTCGCCCCCTCTGGAGCAGTACTTC. The encoded protein is CSAKPLGSPPLEQYF.

V usage is TRBV12-3 or TRBV12-4 and J usage is TRBJ2-1; no firm D call. V dropped 2 bases and J dropped 1 base, with 9 bases sitting between them. This CDR3 contains 15 residues. Here the CDR3 DNA reads TGTGCCAGCAGTTTACGGGCATGGTCCTACAATGAGCAGTTCTTC. Translating it yields CASSLRAWSYNEQFF.

This clonotype was detected a few times. This may come from a read error, since a much larger clone is one base off. This chain joins TRBV6-4 and TRBJ2-4, with D perhaps TRBD2 (6 bases). This CDR3 region has 15 residues. The germline V gene has CDR1 MRHNA and CDR2 SNTAGT. Deletions cut 0 bases from V and 7 bases from J, with 13 bases between. As DNA, the CDR3 is TGTGCCAGCAGTGACTCGGAGGGACCGCAGAACATTCAGTACTTC. Protein: CASSDSEGPQNIQYF.

The chain couples TRBV20-1 to TRBJ1-5; no clear D. The CDR3 has 13 amino acids. The ends were cut back, 3 bases at V and 4 bases at J, with 10 bases in the middle. The V gene's germline CDR1 is DFQATT and CDR2 SNEGSKA (reference sequence). CDR3 nucleotide sequence: TGCAGTGCTAGTAGCGTACCTAATCAGCCCCAGCATTTT. Its protein product is CSASSVPNQPQHF.

The genes are TRBV4-1 and TRBJ1-1; D is uncertain. The CDR3 consists of 14 residues. V lost 8 bases, J lost 0 bases, and 13 bases lay in between. The germline CDR1 and CDR2 sequences are MGHRA and YSYEKL. The CDR3 nucleotides are TGCGCCAGCGGGCGGGCAGAAATGAACACTGAAGCTTTCTTT. Amino acid sequence: CASGRAEMNTEAFF.

This chain connects TRBV7-2 to TRBJ2-1, with 10 bases identical to TRBD2. CDR3 length: 15 amino acids. Germline CDR1 SGHTA, CDR2 FQGNSA. The V and J ends lost 5 bases and 8 bases, in that order; junction bases with no gene match: 9. This chain's CDR3 is CASSHLAGVEYEQFF. The CDR3 DNA sequence: TGTGCCAGCAGCCATCTAGCGGGAGTCGAGTATGAGCAGTTCTTC.

The chain combines TRBV9 with TRBJ2-3; 8 nucleotides match TRBD2. Germline CDR1 reads SGDLS; CDR2 reads YYNGEE. V was pared by 0 bases and J by 5 bases, with 14 bases of the junction left unmatched. This CDR3 region has 18 residues. This CDR3 reads CASSVAQGLEWEGDTQYF. CDR3 nucleotide sequence: TGTGCCAGCAGCGTAGCTCAGGGACTAGAGTGGGAGGGAGATACGCAGTATTTT.

This clonotype was seen only a few times. The V gene is TRBV21-1, the J gene TRBJ2-7; the listed D gene, TRBD1, was not tested against the DNA. TRBV21-1 is an annotated pseudogene. The CDR3 runs to 17 residues. CDR3 sequence: CASSKKRTGEGFHEQYF. The DNA of the CDR3 is TGTGCCAGCAGCAAAAAAAGGACAGGGGAAGGTTTTCACGAGCAGTACTTC.

This chain joins TRBV20-1 and TRBJ2-7; 10 positions agree with TRBD1. Trimming cost V 0 bases and J 3 bases; bases outside gene matches: 5. The length of the CDR3 is 15 residues. Germline-derived CDR1 and CDR2 are DFQATT and SNEGSKA (reference sequence). This CDR3 reads CSARDRQGALYEQYF. The CDR3 DNA reads TGCAGTGCTAGAGACAGACAGGGGGCTCTCTACGAGCAGTACTTC.

This clonotype was counted a few times. V gene TRBV6-2 or TRBV6-3 combines with J gene TRBJ2-6; D remains ambiguous. V lost 6 bases to trimming and J lost 5 bases, with 14 bases between them. This CDR3 has 15 amino acids. CDR1 MNHEY and CDR2 SVGEGT come from the germline V gene. CDR3 DNA sequence: TGTGCCAGCAGCACCCCCGATTTGAGGGCCAACGTCCTGACTTTC. Protein product: CASSTPDLRANVLTF.

The chain joins TRBV6-2 or TRBV6-3 to TRBJ2-1; TRBD2 matches 8 bases. V trimming: 6 bases; J trimming: 15 bases; junction bases outside the gene matches: 7. The CDR3 is made up of 11 amino acids. Looked up from germline, CDR1 is MNHEY and CDR2 is SVGEGT. The CDR3 here is CASRYGTSPFF. The CDR3 nucleotides read TGTGCCAGCAGATATGGGACTAGTCCGTTCTTC.

In DNA form, the CDR3 reads TGTGCCAGCAGTTTATACCCTGGGACCCATCAAGAGACCCAGTACTTC. Translated, it gives CASSLYPGTHQETQYF. The chain combines TRBV28 with TRBJ2-5; the D call may be TRBD1 or TRBD2 (5 bases each). The germline gives CDR1 MDHEN, CDR2 SYDVKM. The CDR3 is made up of 16 amino acids. Between the trimmed V and J ends, which lost 1 base and 2 bases, there was a span of 14 bases. The variable domain in full, with the rest retrieved from reference TRBV28 and TRBJ2-5, is DVKVTQSSRYLVKRTGEKVFLECVQDMDHENMFWYRQDPGLGLRLIYFSYDVKMKEKGDIPEGYSVSREKKERFSLILESASTNQTSMYLCASSLYPGTHQETQYFGPGTRLLVL.

In DNA, the CDR3 is TGTGCCAGCAGTTGGAGGGTGGGCGAAAAACTGTTTTTT. It codes for CASSWRVGEKLFF. This sequence joins TRBV27 and TRBJ1-4; D is uncertain. This CDR3 is built from 13 residues. Deletions cut 4 bases from V and 8 bases from J, with 11 bases between. The germline V gene encodes CDR1 MNHEY and CDR2 SMNVEV (reference sequence).

This sequence joins TRBV15 and TRBJ2-5; possibly TRBD2 for D (5 bases). The end of the DNA is better explained by TRBJ2-7, so the J call may be wrong. The CDR3 is 15 residues long. Germline CDR1 reads LNHNV; CDR2 reads YYDKDF (reference sequence). The CDR3 nucleotides are TGTGCCACCAGCAGAGATAGGCGGGCCCTTGACGAGCAGTACTTC. Protein product: CATSRDRRALDEQYF.

V gene TRBV5-1 combines with J gene TRBJ2-7, with a possible D match to TRBD1 (5 bases). Trimming took 0 bases from V and 6 from J, leaving 16 bases between them. The CDR3 extends over 15 amino acids. Looked up from germline, CDR1 is SGHRS and CDR2 is YFSETQ. This CDR3 is CASSLAWGILSEQYF. The CDR3 nucleotides are TGCGCCAGCAGCTTGGCATGGGGCATCCTCTCCGAGCAGTACTTC. The whole variable domain, filled in from reference TRBV5-1 and TRBJ2-7, reads KAGVTQTPRYLIKTRGQQVTLSCSPISGHRSVSWYQQTPGQGLQFLFEYFSETQRNKGNFPGRFSGRQFSNSRSEMNVSTLELGDSALYLCASSLAWGILSEQYFGPGTRLTVT.

The chain combines TRBV7-3 with TRBJ2-3; D is uncertain. The germline V and J ends were trimmed by 5 bases and 2 bases, with 8 bases remaining between them. This CDR3 is built from 13 residues. In germline, CDR1 is SGHTA, CDR2 FQGTGA. DNA of the CDR3: TGTGCCAGCAGCCCGTCTTACACAGATACGCAGTATTTT. Its translation is CASSPSYTDTQYF.

This chain joins TRBV28 and TRBJ1-2; a weak D match, TRBD1 (5 bases). Germline-derived CDR1 and CDR2 are MDHEN and SYDVKM. CDR3 length: 12 residues. Trimming shortened V by 3 bases and J by 8 bases, and 10 bases separated the two germline ends. The CDR3 DNA is TGTGCCAGCAGTTTCGGGGGTTGGGGCTACACCTTC. It encodes CASSFGGWGYTF.

Only a few counts were recorded for this clonotype. J is TRBJ2-7 and V is TRBV6-2 or TRBV6-3; no clear D gene. V was shortened by 5 bases and J by 6 bases, with 17 bases between the two germline ends. The CDR3 length is 14 residues. CDR1 and CDR2 from the germline V gene are MNHEY and SVGEGT. CDR3 DNA sequence: TGTGCCAGCAGTCCCCGAGGAAAGCTAGGCGAGCAGTACTTC. Protein sequence: CASSPRGKLGEQYF.